These 10 T cell receptor beta chains share one sample of origin, sequenced in a study of cytomegalovirus exposure and HLA in healthy donors. The PCR ran on 60 Vbeta and 13 Jbeta primers. Clones were sequenced by immunoSEQ multiplex PCR, and TCRdb holds only the in-frame ones, with some missing. Of some 100,000 clones listed, 65% to 90% are singletons. The sample taken for sequencing was PBMCs. These receptors were collected from a woman in her twenties or thirties in good health and CMV-seronegative.

The chain links TRBV28 to TRBJ2-6, with a possible D match to TRBD2 (6 bases). The V gene's germline CDR1 is MDHEN and CDR2 SYDVKM. The CDR3 consists of 15 residues. Trimming cost V 2 bases and J 3 bases, with 8 bases left between them. The CDR3 DNA reads as TGTGCCAGCAGTTTAGGAGCGGGTGGGGCCAACGTCCTGACTTTC. Translation gives CASSLGAGGANVLTF.

A single count supports this clone. The rearrangement joins TRBV29-1 to TRBJ2-7, with a tentative D call TRBD1 (6 bases). V gave up 3 bases and J gave up 3 bases, with 18 bases separating them. Looked up from germline, CDR1 is SQVTM and CDR2 is ANQGSEA. The CDR3 totals 15 residues. The CDR3 DNA sequence: TGCAGCGTTGACGGAATGACAGGTTCTCACTACGAGCAGTACTTC. This sequence encodes CSVDGMTGSHYEQYF.

The genes are TRBV5-6 and TRBJ2-3, with D tentatively TRBD1 (6 bases). There are 14 residues in the CDR3. Trimming stripped 1 base from V and 5 bases from J, with 11 bases between. Per germline, CDR1 SGHDT and CDR2 YYEEEE. CDR3 bases: TGTGCCAGCAGCTTGATGCAGGGGATAGATACGCAGTATTTT. Amino acid sequence: CASSLMQGIDTQYF. The entire variable domain, with the rest obtained from reference TRBV5-6 and TRBJ2-3, is as follows: DAGVTQSPTHLIKTRGQQVTLRCSPKSGHDTVSWYQQALGQGPQFIFQYYEEEERQRGNFPDRFSGHQFPNYSSELNVNALLLGDSALYLCASSLMQGIDTQYFGPGTRLTVL.

V and J are TRBV28 and TRBJ2-7; TRBD1 aligns across 8 bases. Trimming at V came to 6 bases and at J to 2 bases, leaving 9 bases not matched to a gene. Germline values: CDR1 MDHEN, CDR2 SYDVKM. The CDR3 spans 15 residues. In DNA, the CDR3 is TGTGCCAGCAGCCCCCCCCAGGGGGCACCCTACGAGCAGTACTTC. It codes for CASSPPQGAPYEQYF.

The CDR3 reads CASSTDRGRYTEAFF. The CDR3 nucleotides read TGTGCCAGCAGCACCGACAGGGGGCGGTACACTGAAGCTTTCTTT. The J gene is TRBJ1-1, the V gene TRBV27; TRBD1 matches at 10 bases. V lost 6 bases, J lost 3 bases, and 7 bases stayed unmatched. Germline loops: CDR1 MNHEY, CDR2 SMNVEV (reference sequence). The CDR3 spans 15 residues.

CDR3 region: CASSFLGTDQETQYF. In nucleotides, the CDR3 is TGCGCCAGCAGCTTCCTCGGGACAGATCAAGAGACCCAGTACTTC. J is TRBJ2-5 and V is TRBV5-1, with 7 bases fitting TRBD1. V shed 2 bases and J 2 bases; nucleotides not matched to a gene: 6. There are 15 residues in the CDR3. CDR1 SGHRS and CDR2 YFSETQ come from the germline V gene.

The V gene is TRBV6-5, the J gene TRBJ2-3; TRBD2 matches 12 bases. The germline V gene encodes CDR1 MNHEY and CDR2 SVGAGI. The CDR3 has 15 residues. The junction had 6 bases not matched to a gene; V was cut back by 7 bases and J by 4 bases. The CDR3 nucleotides read TGTGCCAGCACCTCTCGACTAGCGGGAGCAGATACGCAGTATTTT. This sequence encodes CASTSRLAGADTQYF.

This chain connects TRBV19 to TRBJ2-7; 15 nucleotides match TRBD2. Germline CDR1 LNHDA, CDR2 SQIVND (reference sequence). The ends lost 4 bases at V and 4 bases at J; junction bases unmatched: 5. This CDR3 is 16 amino acids long. The CDR3: CASSTRTSGRGYEQYF. The DNA of the CDR3 is TGTGCCAGTAGTACCAGGACTAGCGGGAGGGGGTACGAGCAGTACTTC.

J is TRBJ2-5 and V is TRBV18; D possibly corresponds to TRBD2 (5 bases). V was shortened by 4 bases and J by 5 bases, with 11 bases between the two germline ends. CDR1 is KGHSH and CDR2 is LQKENI in the germline V gene. This CDR3 is built from 13 residues. The CDR3 DNA reads as TGTGCCAGCTCACGCGGGCCAAGGGAGACCCAGTACTTC. Amino acid sequence: CASSRGPRETQYF.

V and J are TRBV10-2 and TRBJ1-2, with D possibly being TRBD1 (6 bases). This CDR3 comprises 14 residues. The germline V gene has CDR1 WSHSY and CDR2 SAAADI. Trimming stripped 0 bases from V and 7 bases from J, with 12 bases between. The chain's CDR3 is CASSESGNRAGYTF. CDR3 in DNA: TGCGCCAGCAGTGAGTCCGGAAACAGGGCTGGCTACACCTTC.